Each of the 24 T cell receptor beta chains below was sequenced from the same sample in a study of T cell responses to AZD1222 COVID-19 vaccine. The protocol was immunoSEQ multiplex PCR, while the TCRdb copy is restricted to in-frame clones and leaves out a portion. The sample includes about 140,000 clones, roughly nine tenths of them seen just once. This sample comprised peripheral blood, obtained on day 0 of AZD1222 vaccination. All receptors come from an adult in good health.

The chain recombines TRBV7-9 with TRBJ2-5, with 8 nucleotides matching TRBD2. Germline CDR1 SEHNR, CDR2 FQNEAQ (reference sequence). CDR3 length: 13 residues. V gave up 2 bases and J gave up 5 bases; unmatched junction bases: 1. The CDR3 DNA reads as TGTGCCAGCAGCTTAACGGGAGGGGAGACCCAGTACTTC. The encoded protein is CASSLTGGETQYF.

This clone has a single count. The chain has TRBV4-3 and TRBJ2-2; no clear D. CDR3 length: 13 amino acids. Germline-derived CDR1 and CDR2 are LGHNA and YSLEER. V was cut by 0 bases and J by 4 bases, with 3 bases left in between. The CDR3 protein is CASSQESTGELFF. DNA for the CDR3: TGCGCCAGCAGCCAAGAATCCACCGGGGAGCTGTTTTTT.

This clone was detected once. The V gene is TRBV19, the J gene TRBJ2-1, with 7 bases matching TRBD1. The V segment lost 5 bases and the J segment 3 bases; nucleotides outside the gene matches: 7. The CDR3 loop spans 15 amino acids. The germline V gene has CDR1 LNHDA and CDR2 SQIVND (reference sequence). DNA for the CDR3: TGTGCCAGTAGTCTCTGGACAGGATTCTACAATGAGCAGTTCTTC. This gives the protein CASSLWTGFYNEQFF. The full variable domain, in which reference TRBV19 and TRBJ2-1 provide the parts outside the CDR3, is DGGITQSPKYLFRKEGQNVTLSCEQNLNHDAMYWYRQDPGQGLRLIYYSQIVNDFQKGDIAEGYSVSREKKESFPLTVTSAQKNPTAFYLCASSLWTGFYNEQFFGPGTRLTVL.

The chain is built from TRBV25-1 and TRBJ2-1; 9 nucleotides align to TRBD2. The CDR3 has 16 amino acids. The germline V gene encodes CDR1 MGHDK and CDR2 SYGVNS. The V and J ends lost 6 bases and 0 bases, in that order; junction bases with no gene match: 6. The CDR3 here is CASREAGGNSYNEQFF. The CDR3 region has the DNA TGTGCCAGCAGGGAGGCGGGAGGGAACTCCTACAATGAGCAGTTCTTC. Supplemented by reference TRBV25-1 and TRBJ2-1, the full variable domain reads EADIYQTPRYLVIGTGKKITLECSQTMGHDKMYWYQQDPGMELHLIHYSYGVNSTEKGDLSSESTVSRIRTEHFPLTLESARPSHTSQYLCASREAGGNSYNEQFFGPGTRLTVL.

This clone has only one observation. This chain joins TRBV6-5 and TRBJ2-3; D not resolved. The germline gives CDR1 MNHEY, CDR2 SVGAGI. Trimming stripped 4 bases from V and 1 base from J, with 9 bases between. The CDR3 is 14 amino acids. The CDR3 DNA reads as TGTGCCAGCAGTTCTTACGGACGCACAGATACGCAGTATTTT. As protein: CASSSYGRTDTQYF.

This chain uses TRBV6-2 or TRBV6-3 with TRBJ2-5; the D is unclear. Trimming pared 4 bases from V and 0 bases from J, leaving 12 bases between. The CDR3 spans 15 residues. Germline V gene sequence: CDR1 MNHEY, CDR2 SVGEGT. CDR3 loop: CASSFPTWYQETQYF. The CDR3 nucleotides read TGTGCCAGCAGTTTCCCGACTTGGTACCAAGAGACCCAGTACTTC.

V and J are TRBV12-3 or TRBV12-4 and TRBJ2-1; D gene ambiguous. The length of the CDR3 is 13 residues. Trimming took off 9 bases at V and 0 bases at J, with 9 bases between the two ends. CDR3 sequence reads: CASLLSSYNEQFF. The CDR3 DNA reads as TGTGCCAGTCTCCTAAGCTCCTACAATGAGCAGTTCTTC.

V is TRBV19 and J is TRBJ1-1; D is ambiguous. The length of the CDR3 is 13 residues. Germline V lookup: CDR1 LNHDA, CDR2 SQIVND (reference sequence). V lost 3 bases to trimming and J lost 3 bases, with 8 bases between them. The CDR3 sequence: CASSIFPDTEAFF. CDR3 bases: TGTGCCAGTAGTATTTTCCCGGACACTGAAGCTTTCTTT.

The gene calls are TRBV21-1 and TRBJ2-7; TRBD2 is taken as the D call from the table, unchecked against the DNA. TRBV21-1 is reported as a pseudogene. The CDR3 loop spans 18 amino acids. The CDR3, as DNA: TGTGCCAGCAGCAAATGCCCCCAGCGGGAGGGCCCATCCTACGAGCAGTACTTC. Its translation is CASSKCPQREGPSYEQYF.

The rearrangement joins TRBV30 to TRBJ1-6, with 7 bases aligning to TRBD1. Germline CDR1 and CDR2: GTSNPN and SVGIG (reference sequence). This CDR3 contains 13 residues. V gave up 0 bases and J gave up 11 bases; unmatched junction bases: 4. The CDR3 nucleotides are TGTGCCTGGAGTGTACATCAGGGGGCACCCCTCCACTTT. Residues: CAWSVHQGAPLHF. Full variable domain (rest looked up from reference TRBV30 and TRBJ1-6): SQTIHQWPATLVQPVGSPLSLECTVEGTSNPNLYWYRQAAGRGLQLLFYSVGIGQISSEVPQNLSASRPQDRQFILSSKKLLLSDSGFYLCAWSVHQGAPLHFGNGTRLTVT.

CDR3 DNA: TGTGCCAGTAGTCCTGGGACGGGTAATCAGCCCCAGCATTTT. Its translation: CASSPGTGNQPQHF. The J gene is TRBJ1-5, the V gene TRBV19; possible D gene TRBD1, 5 bases. This CDR3 spans 14 amino acids. V lost 5 bases and J lost 4, with 12 bases in between. The germline gives CDR1 LNHDA, CDR2 SQIVND (reference sequence).

The chain employs TRBV7-2 and TRBJ1-1, with a possible D match to TRBD1 (5 bases). Germline V gene lookup returns CDR1 SGHTA and CDR2 FQGNSA. Deletions cut 4 bases from V and 4 bases from J, with 13 bases between. The CDR3 has 14 residues. In nucleotides, the CDR3 is TGTGCCAGCAGCTCCGGGACGAGGGGCACTGAAGCTTTCTTT. Translated, it gives CASSSGTRGTEAFF.

The chain links TRBV3-1 (or the pseudogene TRBV3-2) to TRBJ2-7; tentative D call: TRBD2 (6 bases). The CDR3 length is 14 residues. Germline V lookup: CDR1 LGHDT, CDR2 YNNKEL (reference sequence). V lost 1 base and J lost 3, with 10 bases in between. This CDR3 is CASSQGRGSYEQYF. The CDR3 bases are TGTGCCAGCAGCCAAGGTCGGGGGAGCTACGAGCAGTACTTC.

V is TRBV4-1 and J is TRBJ1-1, with TRBD1 identical over 11 bases. The CDR3 spans 14 residues. From germline, CDR1 is MGHRA and CDR2 YSYEKL. V was clipped by 3 bases and J by 4 bases; unmatched bases: 1. As DNA, the CDR3 is TGCGCCAGCAGCCAGGGACAGGGGGGCACTGAAGCTTTCTTT. It translates to CASSQGQGGTEAFF.

The chain links TRBV20-1 to TRBJ2-1; D not certain. CDR3 length: 11 amino acids. Looked up from germline, CDR1 is DFQATT and CDR2 is SNEGSKA (reference sequence). V was cut by 2 bases and J by 4 bases, with 3 bases left in between. The CDR3 sequence: CSARTYNEQFF. CDR3 DNA: TGCAGTGCTAGAACATACAATGAGCAGTTCTTC.

The V and J genes are TRBV19 and TRBJ1-3, with D maybe TRBD1 (6 bases). Trimming cost V 6 bases and J 7 bases, with 13 bases left between them. Germline V gives CDR1 LNHDA, CDR2 SQIVND (reference sequence). The CDR3 has 13 residues. The CDR3 spells CASSDRFANTIYF. CDR3 sequence (DNA): TGTGCCAGTAGCGACAGGTTTGCGAACACCATATATTTT.

The V and J genes are TRBV3-1 (or the pseudogene TRBV3-2) and TRBJ2-3; 10 bases are a match to TRBD2. This CDR3 spans 16 amino acids. Trimming took 4 bases from V and 2 from J; bases not matched to a gene: 6. Looked up from germline, CDR1 is LGHDT and CDR2 is YNNKEL (reference sequence). This chain's CDR3 is CASSRVAGGPTDTQYF. CDR3 nucleotides: TGTGCCAGCAGCCGCGTAGCGGGGGGCCCCACAGATACGCAGTATTTT.

The chain combines TRBV6-6 with TRBJ2-5; 7 nucleotides agree with TRBD2. The CDR3 is 15 amino acids. The germline V gene encodes CDR1 MNHNY and CDR2 SVGAGI (reference sequence). J lost 4 bases, V lost 7 bases, and 12 bases had no gene match. The CDR3 sequence is CASTDWAGAAETQYF. For the CDR3, the DNA is TGTGCCAGCACCGACTGGGCGGGAGCGGCAGAGACCCAGTACTTC.

The chain joins TRBV4-2 to TRBJ1-3; TRBD1 is a possible D gene (6 bases). V lost 0 bases and J 4 bases, leaving 16 bases between the germline ends. Germline V gene lookup returns CDR1 LGHNA and CDR2 YNFKEQ. This CDR3 comprises 17 residues. CDR3 region: CASSQDSIRQGGNTIYF. DNA for the CDR3: TGTGCCAGCAGCCAAGATTCCATTAGGCAGGGGGGAAACACCATATATTTT.

CDR3 loop: CASSLGGEQPQHF. CDR3 nucleotide sequence: TGTGCCAGCAGTTTAGGGGGAGAACAGCCCCAGCATTTT. The chain has TRBV12-3 or TRBV12-4 and TRBJ1-5, with D hard to call. The CDR3 length is 13 residues. Trimming cost V 1 base and J 7 bases, with 8 bases left between them.

The V call is TRBV3-1 (or the pseudogene TRBV3-2), the J call TRBJ1-2; D uncertain. CDR3 size: 15 residues. Germline-derived CDR1 and CDR2 are LGHDT and YNNKEL (reference sequence). V gave up 0 bases and J gave up 0 bases, with 8 bases separating them. CDR3 protein: CASSQDHKANYGYTF. CDR3 DNA sequence: TGTGCCAGCAGCCAAGATCACAAGGCTAACTATGGCTACACCTTC.

The V gene is TRBV21-1, the J gene TRBJ2-1; the table's TRBD2 call for D was not verified on the DNA. TRBV21-1 constitutes a pseudogene. This CDR3 is built from 17 residues. As DNA, the CDR3 is TGTGCCAGCAGCAAATATTGGGGACTAGCGGTCTACAATGAGCAGTTCTTC. Amino acid sequence: CASSKYWGLAVYNEQFF.

V usage is TRBV5-4 and J usage is TRBJ2-7, with TRBD1 as a possible D gene (6 bases). V shed 0 bases and J shed 3 bases, with 10 bases lying between them. The CDR3 contains 14 residues. CDR1 is SGHNT, CDR2 YYREEE, per germline (reference sequence). The CDR3 DNA follows: TGTGCCAGCAGCTTGGATTTGGACAGCTACGAGCAGTACTTC. Translation: CASSLDLDSYEQYF.

V gene TRBV5-4 combines with J gene TRBJ2-3, with D hard to call. V lost 3 bases to trimming and J lost 0 bases, with 8 bases between them. Per the germline V gene, CDR1 is SGHNT and CDR2 is YYREEE (reference sequence). The CDR3 covers 14 residues. This chain's CDR3 is CASSSAKSTDTQYF. The CDR3 DNA reads as TGTGCCAGCAGCTCCGCTAAGAGCACAGATACGCAGTATTTT.